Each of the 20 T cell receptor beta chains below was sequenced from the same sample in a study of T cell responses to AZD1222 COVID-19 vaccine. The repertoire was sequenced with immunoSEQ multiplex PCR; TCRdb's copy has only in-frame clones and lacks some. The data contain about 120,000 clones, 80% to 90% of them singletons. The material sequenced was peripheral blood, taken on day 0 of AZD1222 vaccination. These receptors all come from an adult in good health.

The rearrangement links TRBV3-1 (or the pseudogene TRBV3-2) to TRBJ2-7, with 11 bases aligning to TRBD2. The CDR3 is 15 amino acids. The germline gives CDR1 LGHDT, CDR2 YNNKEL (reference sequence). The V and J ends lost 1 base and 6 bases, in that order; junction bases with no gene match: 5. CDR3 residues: CASSQGLAGTREQYF. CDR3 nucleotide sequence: TGTGCCAGCAGCCAAGGACTAGCGGGAACACGCGAGCAGTACTTC.

The CDR3 region has the DNA TGTGCCAGCAGCCGGATTGGGCGGGGGCTAGCGTATTTGGAGACCCAGTACTTC. It yields the protein CASSRIGRGLAYLETQYF. The V gene is TRBV7-9, the J gene TRBJ2-5; a weak D match, TRBD2 (7 bases). This CDR3 is 18 amino acids long. Trimming removed 5 bases at V and 5 bases at J, with 27 bases between. CDR1 is SEHNR, CDR2 FQNEAQ, per germline (reference sequence).

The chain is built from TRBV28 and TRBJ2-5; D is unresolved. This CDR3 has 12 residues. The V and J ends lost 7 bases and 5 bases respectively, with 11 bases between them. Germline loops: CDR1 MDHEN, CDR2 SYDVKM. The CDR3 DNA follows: TGTGCCAGCAAGGATCCACGGGAGACCCAGTACTTC. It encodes CASKDPRETQYF.

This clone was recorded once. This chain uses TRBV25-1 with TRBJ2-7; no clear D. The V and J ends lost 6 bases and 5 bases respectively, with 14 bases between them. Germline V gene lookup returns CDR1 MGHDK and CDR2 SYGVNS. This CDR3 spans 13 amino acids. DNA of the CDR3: TGTGCCAGCAGAGGCCCGACCATAAACGAGCAGTACTTC. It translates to CASRGPTINEQYF.

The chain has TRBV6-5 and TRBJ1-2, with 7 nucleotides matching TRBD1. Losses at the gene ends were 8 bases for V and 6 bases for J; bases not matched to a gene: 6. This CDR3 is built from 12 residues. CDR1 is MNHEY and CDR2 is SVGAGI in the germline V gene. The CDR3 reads CASEGQANGYTF. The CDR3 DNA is TGTGCCAGCGAAGGACAGGCTAATGGCTACACCTTC.

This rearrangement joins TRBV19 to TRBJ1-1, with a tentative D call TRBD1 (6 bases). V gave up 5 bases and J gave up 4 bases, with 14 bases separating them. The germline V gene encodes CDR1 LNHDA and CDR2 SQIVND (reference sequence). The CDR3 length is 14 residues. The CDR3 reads CASSLGGFLTEAFF. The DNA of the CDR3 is TGTGCCAGTAGTCTAGGGGGGTTTCTCACTGAAGCTTTCTTT.

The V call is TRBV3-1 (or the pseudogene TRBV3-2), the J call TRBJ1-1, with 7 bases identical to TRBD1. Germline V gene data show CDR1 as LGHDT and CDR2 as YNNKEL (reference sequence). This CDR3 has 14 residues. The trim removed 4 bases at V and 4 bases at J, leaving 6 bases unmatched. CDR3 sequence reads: CASSRQGGSTEAFF. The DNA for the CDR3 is TGTGCCAGCAGCCGACAGGGAGGGTCCACTGAAGCTTTCTTT.

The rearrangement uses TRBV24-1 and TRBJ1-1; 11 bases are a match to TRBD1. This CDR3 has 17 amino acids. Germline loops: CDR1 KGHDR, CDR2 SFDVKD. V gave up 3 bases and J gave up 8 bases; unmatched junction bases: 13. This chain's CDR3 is CATSDTGTGGLGMEAFF. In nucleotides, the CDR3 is TGTGCCACCAGTGATACCGGGACAGGGGGATTGGGTATGGAAGCTTTCTTT.

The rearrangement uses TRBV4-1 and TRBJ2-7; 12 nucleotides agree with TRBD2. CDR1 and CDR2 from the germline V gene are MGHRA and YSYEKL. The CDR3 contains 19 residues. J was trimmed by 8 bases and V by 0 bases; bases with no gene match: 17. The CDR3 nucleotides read TGCGCCAGCAGCCAAGAGTCGCTCGGACTAGCGGGGCCCTACGACAAGCAGTACTTC. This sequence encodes CASSQESLGLAGPYDKQYF.

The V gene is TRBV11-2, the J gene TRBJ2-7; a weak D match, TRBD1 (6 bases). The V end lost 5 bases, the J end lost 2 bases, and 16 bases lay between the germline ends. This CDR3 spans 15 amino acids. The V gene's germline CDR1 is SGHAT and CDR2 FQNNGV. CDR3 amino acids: CASSQGTGRTYEQYF. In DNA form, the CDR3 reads TGTGCCAGCAGCCAAGGTACAGGGCGCACCTACGAGCAGTACTTC.

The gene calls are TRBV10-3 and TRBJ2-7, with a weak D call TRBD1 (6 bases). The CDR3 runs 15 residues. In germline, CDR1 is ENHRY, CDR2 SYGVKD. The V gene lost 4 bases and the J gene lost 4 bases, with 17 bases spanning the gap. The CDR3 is CAISGGRQGTYEQYF. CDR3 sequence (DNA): TGTGCCATCAGTGGCGGTCGGCAGGGGACATACGAGCAGTACTTC.

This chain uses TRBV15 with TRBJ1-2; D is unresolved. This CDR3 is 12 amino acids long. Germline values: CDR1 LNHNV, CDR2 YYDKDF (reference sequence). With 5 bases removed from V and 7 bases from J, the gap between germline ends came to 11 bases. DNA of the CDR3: TGTGCCACCAGCGGGGATCGGGGTGGCTACACCTTC. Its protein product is CATSGDRGGYTF.

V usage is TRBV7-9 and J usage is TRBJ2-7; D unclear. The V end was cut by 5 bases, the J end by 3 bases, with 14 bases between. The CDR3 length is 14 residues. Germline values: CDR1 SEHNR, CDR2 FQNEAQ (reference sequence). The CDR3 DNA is TGTGCCAGCAGCCTATACCCAGACGTCTACGAGCAGTACTTC. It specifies CASSLYPDVYEQYF.

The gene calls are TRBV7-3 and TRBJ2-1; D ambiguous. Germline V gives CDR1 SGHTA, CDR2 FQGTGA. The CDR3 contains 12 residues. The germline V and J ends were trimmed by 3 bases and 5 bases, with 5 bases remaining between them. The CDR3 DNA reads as TGTGCCAGCAGCTTGGGCAACAATGAGCAGTTCTTC. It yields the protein CASSLGNNEQFF. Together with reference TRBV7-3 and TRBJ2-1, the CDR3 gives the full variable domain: GAGVSQTPSNKVTEKGKYVELRCDPISGHTALYWYRQSLGQGPEFLIYFQGTGAADDSGLPNDRFFAVRPEGSVSTLKIQRTERGDSAVYLCASSLGNNEQFFGPGTRLTVL.

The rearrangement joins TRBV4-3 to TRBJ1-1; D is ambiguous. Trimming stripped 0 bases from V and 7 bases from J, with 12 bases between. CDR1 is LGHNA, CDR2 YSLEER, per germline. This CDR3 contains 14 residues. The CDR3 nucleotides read TGCGCCAGCAGCCAAGATGGTTCGCGGAATGAAGCTTTCTTT. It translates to CASSQDGSRNEAFF.

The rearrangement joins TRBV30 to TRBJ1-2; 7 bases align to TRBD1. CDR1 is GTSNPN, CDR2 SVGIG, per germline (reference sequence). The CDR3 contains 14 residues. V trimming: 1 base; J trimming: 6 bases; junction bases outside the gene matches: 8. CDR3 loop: CAWSEQGRRDGYTF. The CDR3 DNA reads TGTGCCTGGAGTGAACAGGGGAGGAGGGATGGCTACACCTTC.

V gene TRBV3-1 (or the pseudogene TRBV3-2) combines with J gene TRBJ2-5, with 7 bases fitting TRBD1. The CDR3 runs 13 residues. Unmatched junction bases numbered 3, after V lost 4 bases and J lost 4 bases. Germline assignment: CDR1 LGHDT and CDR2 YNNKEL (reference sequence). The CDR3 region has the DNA TGTGCCAGCAGCCTCAACAGGGGAGAGACCCAGTACTTC. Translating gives CASSLNRGETQYF.

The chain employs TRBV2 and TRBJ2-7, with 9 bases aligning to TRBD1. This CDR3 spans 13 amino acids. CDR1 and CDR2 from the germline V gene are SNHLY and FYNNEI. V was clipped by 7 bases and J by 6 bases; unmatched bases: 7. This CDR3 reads CASIPGQGPEQYF. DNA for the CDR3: TGTGCCAGCATACCGGGACAGGGTCCCGAGCAGTACTTC.

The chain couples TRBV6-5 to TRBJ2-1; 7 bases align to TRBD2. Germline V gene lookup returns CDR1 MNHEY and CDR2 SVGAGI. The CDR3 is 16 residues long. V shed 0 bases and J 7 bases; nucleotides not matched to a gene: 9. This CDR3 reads CASSYSSSGRRNEQFF. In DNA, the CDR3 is TGTGCCAGCAGTTACTCCTCTAGCGGACGCAGGAATGAGCAGTTCTTC.

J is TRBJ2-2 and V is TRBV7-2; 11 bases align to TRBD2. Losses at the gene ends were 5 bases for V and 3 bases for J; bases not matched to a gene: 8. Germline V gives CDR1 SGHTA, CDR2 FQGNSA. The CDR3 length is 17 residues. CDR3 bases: TGTGCCAGCAGCCCACGTAGGGGACTAGCGGACACCGGGGAGCTGTTTTTT. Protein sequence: CASSPRRGLADTGELFF.